This passage covers 16 T cell receptor beta chains from one sample sequenced in a study of T-cell memory formation after mild COVID-19. One entry per CDR3 protein results from TCRdb running MiXCR on the 5' RACE reads. The sample holds about 55,000 distinct CDR3 sequences; 9.5% are singletons and the top ten take around 1.2%. Sequencing was done on a sample of PBMCs or a T cell subset sorted from them (not recorded which). Receptors were obtained from a man between 18 and 29 years old who had mild COVID-19 (a few samples of this study predate the infection). Cell type and time point are not known.

This clonotype was counted between two and nine times. Its ends do not fully match the called genes, so a read error is possible. The rearrangement joins TRBV7-7 to TRBJ2-5; TRBD1 might be the D (5 bases). The CDR3 totals 14 residues. Germline V gene sequence: CDR1 SSHAT, CDR2 FNYEAQ (reference sequence). CDR3 DNA sequence: TGTGCTAGCAGCCAGGGTGTCGACCGGGAGACCCAGTACTTC. As protein: CASSQGVDRETQYF.

This clonotype was counted a few times. V and J are TRBV20-1 and TRBJ1-1; 9 positions agree with TRBD1. Germline V lookup: CDR1 DFQATT, CDR2 SNEGSKA (reference sequence). V shed 1 base, J shed 4 bases, and the junction held 13 bases outside the gene matches. The CDR3 spans 17 residues. CDR3: CSARVGLGQGLGTEAFF. DNA for the CDR3: TGCAGTGCTAGAGTAGGTCTGGGACAGGGCCTTGGCACTGAAGCTTTCTTT.

In its sample, this clonotype was seen a few times. This sequence joins TRBV7-2 and TRBJ1-5; 10 positions match TRBD1. The germline gives CDR1 SGHTA, CDR2 FQGNSA. V lost 5 bases and J lost 7; bases outside the gene matches: 2. CDR3 length equals 13 residues. CDR3 DNA sequence: TGTGCCAGCAGCCCGGACAGGGGGCAGCCCCAGCATTTT. It is translated as CASSPDRGQPQHF.

This clonotype showed up many times. The chain links TRBV7-2 to TRBJ1-5; D is possibly TRBD1 (6 bases). This CDR3 spans 15 amino acids. Germline CDR1 is SGHTA and CDR2 is FQGNSA. V lost 5 bases and J lost 1, with 12 bases in between. The CDR3 sequence is CASSTQGVSNQPQHF. CDR3 nucleotide sequence: TGTGCCAGCAGCACACAGGGAGTAAGCAATCAGCCCCAGCATTTT.

The gene calls are TRBV19 and TRBJ1-1; D is undetermined. The length of the CDR3 is 15 residues. Germline V gene sequence: CDR1 LNHDA, CDR2 SQIVND (reference sequence). V lost 9 bases to trimming and J lost 6 bases, with 23 bases between them. The CDR3 reads CASLGRVLGGAEAFF. In DNA form, the CDR3 reads TGTGCCAGCCTGGGTAGGGTCCTGGGTGGGGCTGAAGCTTTCTTT.

Relative to its sample, this clonotype is medium-sized. The rearrangement joins TRBV7-3 to TRBJ2-3; D might be TRBD2 (7 bases). The CDR3 extends over 15 amino acids. Per the germline V gene, CDR1 is SGHTA and CDR2 is FQGTGA. The V end lost 3 bases, the J end lost 6 bases, and 16 bases lay between the germline ends. The DNA of the CDR3 is TGTGCCAGCAGCTTGACCGATGGGGGGGCGGATACGCAGTATTTT. It is translated as CASSLTDGGADTQYF.

This clonotype was counted ten times or more. This rearrangement joins TRBV5-1 to TRBJ2-3, with unresolved D. CDR1 and CDR2 from the germline V gene are SGHRS and YFSETQ. The CDR3 consists of 15 residues. The V end lost 0 bases, the J end lost 2 bases, and 10 bases lay between the germline ends. The CDR3 loop is CASSLALDPTDTQYF. The CDR3 DNA reads as TGCGCCAGCAGCTTGGCCTTGGACCCCACAGATACGCAGTATTTT.

The CDR3 loop is CASSQSRPSGNTIYF. In DNA form, the CDR3 reads TGTGCCAGCAGCCAATCCAGGCCCTCTGGAAACACCATATATTTT. The chain employs TRBV16 and TRBJ1-3; D unresolved. Deletions cut 0 bases from V and 0 bases from J, with 6 bases between. CDR1 and CDR2 from the germline V gene are KGHSY and FQNENV. This CDR3 is built from 15 residues.

This clonotype was observed a handful of times. The chain carries TRBV6-5 and TRBJ2-5; D gene uncertain. The germline V gene encodes CDR1 MNHEY and CDR2 SVGAGI. The CDR3 contains 13 residues. V lost 2 bases and J lost 2, with 6 bases in between. In nucleotides, the CDR3 is TGTGCCAGCAGTTACCAGATACAAGAGACCCAGTACTTC. Translating gives CASSYQIQETQYF.

V gene TRBV28 combines with J gene TRBJ1-2; 7 bases line up with TRBD1. CDR3 length: 13 residues. The V and J ends lost 6 bases and 4 bases, in that order; junction bases with no gene match: 5. CDR1 and CDR2 from the germline V gene are MDHEN and SYDVKM. The CDR3 nucleotides read TGTGCCAGCAGGCCGGGACAGACCTATGGCTACACCTTC. This gives the protein CASRPGQTYGYTF.

This clonotype is medium-sized (0.01 to 0.1%). The chain couples TRBV29-1 to TRBJ2-7; D unclear. Trimming left V 6 bases short and J 3 bases short, with 9 bases between. Germline V gives CDR1 SQVTM, CDR2 ANQGSEA. The CDR3 consists of 11 residues. The chain's CDR3 is CSVVWDYEQYF. The CDR3 DNA is TGCAGCGTCGTTTGGGACTACGAGCAGTACTTC.

This clonotype was seen a few times. The chain couples TRBV10-3 to TRBJ2-1; no definite D call. The CDR3 length is 13 residues. Germline V gene sequence: CDR1 ENHRY, CDR2 SYGVKD. Trimming pared 8 bases from V and 2 bases from J, leaving 10 bases between. CDR3 sequence reads: CAILTDPYNEQFF. The CDR3, as DNA: TGTGCCATCCTGACGGACCCCTACAATGAGCAGTTCTTC.

The J gene is TRBJ1-2, the V gene TRBV3-1, with D possibly being TRBD1 (6 bases). The CDR3 runs to 14 residues. Germline V gene lookup returns CDR1 LGHDT and CDR2 YNNKEL (reference sequence). Trimming removed 0 bases at V and 8 bases at J, with 13 bases between. CDR3: CASSQEGAQIGYTF. CDR3 nucleotides: TGTGCCAGCAGCCAAGAGGGGGCACAGATCGGCTACACCTTC.

This clonotype has more than one count but fewer than ten. This chain links TRBV27 with TRBJ2-7; D uncertain. V was clipped by 0 bases and J by 1 base, with 7 bases between them. The V gene's germline CDR1 is MNHEY and CDR2 SMNVEV (reference sequence). CDR3 size: 14 residues. CDR3 sequence: CASSLSARSYEQYV. The CDR3, as DNA: TGTGCCAGCAGTTTATCCGCCCGTTCCTACGAGCAGTACGTC.

This chain joins TRBV5-1 and TRBJ2-3; the match to TRBD2 covers 9 bases. Per the germline V gene, CDR1 is SGHRS and CDR2 is YFSETQ. CDR3 length equals 17 residues. After removal of 1 base from V and 6 bases from J, the junction contained 12 bases not matched to a gene. In DNA, the CDR3 is TGCGCCAGCAGCTTGAGAGCGGGGGGACCTCCGGGGGATACGCAGTATTTT. This gives the protein CASSLRAGGPPGDTQYF.

This clonotype has at least ten counts. V usage is TRBV7-9 and J usage is TRBJ2-5, with D perhaps matching TRBD1 or TRBD2 (5 bases each). Germline-derived CDR1 and CDR2 are SEHNR and FQNEAQ (reference sequence). The CDR3 spans 14 residues. The V end lost 2 bases, the J end lost 5 bases, and 12 bases lay between the germline ends. Here the CDR3 reads CASSLFGDPETQYF. CDR3 DNA: TGTGCCAGCAGCTTATTTGGGGACCCGGAGACCCAGTACTTC.